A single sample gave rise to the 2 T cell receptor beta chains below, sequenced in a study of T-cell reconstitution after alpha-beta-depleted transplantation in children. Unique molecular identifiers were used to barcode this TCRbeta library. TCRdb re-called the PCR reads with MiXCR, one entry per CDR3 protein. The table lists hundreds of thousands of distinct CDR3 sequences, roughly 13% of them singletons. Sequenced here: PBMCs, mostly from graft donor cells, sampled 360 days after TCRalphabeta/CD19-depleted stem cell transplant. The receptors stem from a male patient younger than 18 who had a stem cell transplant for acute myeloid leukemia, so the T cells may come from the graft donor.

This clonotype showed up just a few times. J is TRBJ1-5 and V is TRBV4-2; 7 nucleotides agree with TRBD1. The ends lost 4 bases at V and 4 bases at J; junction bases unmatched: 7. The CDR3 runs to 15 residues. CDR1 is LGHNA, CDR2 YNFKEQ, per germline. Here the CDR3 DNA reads TGTGCCAGCAGCCGACTCGGGACAGCGAATCAGCCCCAGCATTTT. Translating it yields CASSRLGTANQPQHF.

The CDR3 loop is CATSSLLGPQYF. CDR3 nucleotide sequence: TGTGCCACCAGCTCTCTTCTCGGTCCGCAGTATTTT. The chain links TRBV15 to TRBJ2-3; D ambiguous. The germline V gene has CDR1 LNHNV and CDR2 YYDKDF (reference sequence). V gave up 5 bases and J gave up 10 bases, with 13 bases separating them. There are 12 residues in the CDR3. Full variable domain (remainder filled in from reference TRBV15 and TRBJ2-3): DAMVIQNPRYQVTQFGKPVTLSCSQTLNHNVMYWYQQKSSQAPKLLFHYYDKDFNNEADTPDNFQSRRPNTSFCFLDIRSPGLGDTAMYLCATSSLLGPQYFGPGTRLTVL.